A selection of T cell receptor beta chains follows, all from one sample in a study of CXCR3-negative and CXCR3-positive naive CD8 T cells. Reprocessing the 5' RACE reads, TCRdb reports a single entry for every CDR3 protein and omits DNA. Its clone listing holds just under 90,000 distinct CDR3 sequences. The material sequenced was naive CXCR3+ CD8+ T cells from blood. All receptors come from a human donor in good health. Some clones in this sample may be carry-over from other donors' samples. Each CDR3 is given with its conserved first and last residue.

cdr3_length	j_call	v_call	cdr3_aa
19	TRBJ2-2	TRBV15	CATSRFRPGTSGGGGELFF
15	TRBJ1-5	TRBV5-1	CASSLGQGADQPQHF
14	TRBJ2-7	TRBV6-1	CASSERGIAYEQYF
14	TRBJ1-1	TRBV15	CATSRDLLNTEAFF
13	TRBJ2-1	TRBV12-3/TRBV12-4	CASSFGDYNEQFF
15	TRBJ2-3	TRBV6-5	CASSWTASSVDTQYF
13	TRBJ2-2	TRBV5-1	CASAVANTGELFF
16	TRBJ2-1	TRBV29-1	CSVALGRGQGNNEQFF
15	TRBJ2-2	TRBV28	CASSPWQPNTGELFF
14	TRBJ2-7	TRBV12-3/TRBV12-4	CASSPSVLSYEQYF
14	TRBJ1-5	TRBV20-1	CSARIPGGNQPQHF
20	TRBJ2-1	TRBV10-3	CAISGRQGVRRGRTYNEQFF
17	TRBJ2-1	TRBV7-8	CASSLAAPDRRFNEQFF
13	TRBJ2-1	TRBV2	CASSDGGLNEQFF
16	TRBJ1-5	TRBV28	CASSQGHRTKDQPQHF
14	TRBJ1-6	TRBV6-2/TRBV6-3	CASSYQGINSPLHF
17	TRBJ2-7	TRBV6-6	CASSSNPISGGPYEQYF
13	TRBJ2-7	TRBV19	CASSITDNYEQYF
14	TRBJ2-7	TRBV3-1	CASSHQGPLYEQYF
17	TRBJ2-2	TRBV12-3/TRBV12-4	CASSFALEGQDTGELFF
12	TRBJ2-6	TRBV7-3	CATSSGANVLTF
13	TRBJ1-2	TRBV4-1	CASSQETPGGYTF
15	TRBJ2-5	TRBV4-1	CASSQEDRTKETQYF
12	TRBJ1-1	TRBV13	CASSPRVTEAFF
17	TRBJ2-5	TRBV12-3/TRBV12-4	CATTEVPQLFGRETQYF
15	TRBJ1-1	TRBV11-3	CASSPQTGMNTEAFF
15	TRBJ2-7	TRBV28	CASSLLRGLGNEQYF
12	TRBJ2-1	TRBV29-1	CSVDYSVNEQFF
12	TRBJ2-7	TRBV25-1	CASSELQAEQYF
14	TRBJ2-1	TRBV10-3	CAISESPTGTEQFF
17	TRBJ2-1	TRBV6-5	CASSYLTGGYSYNEQFF
11	TRBJ2-1	TRBV19	CASSRPNEQFF
15	TRBJ2-7	TRBV20-1	CSAPRTVGSPYEQYF
15	TRBJ2-1	TRBV6-2/TRBV6-3	CASSYGEGPYNEQFF
14	TRBJ1-1	TRBV20-1	CSATRTGVFTEAFF
13	TRBJ1-5	TRBV6-2/TRBV6-3	CASNYRGSQPQHF
18	TRBJ2-4	TRBV27	CASSTSDRASLTRNIQYF
13	TRBJ2-2	TRBV6-2/TRBV6-3	CASVEGLTGELFF
14	TRBJ1-5	TRBV5-5	CASSLAGANQPQHF
16	TRBJ2-5	TRBV12-3/TRBV12-4	CASSSGTSGGQETQYF
15	TRBJ1-5	TRBV5-1	CASRPGTGGSQPQHF
13	TRBJ2-2	TRBV7-3	CASGGKATGELFF